Below, 32 T cell receptor beta chains from the same sample are listed, as sequenced in a study of cytomegalovirus exposure and HLA in healthy donors. Vbeta (60) and Jbeta (13) primers were used in the PCR. TCRdb's copy holds only in-frame clones and misses some; the assay was immunoSEQ multiplex PCR. The sample lists roughly 130,000 clones; around 65% were seen once. Sequenced input: PBMCs. The receptor set was obtained from a man in his late teens or twenties in good health and CMV-seronegative.

The chain is built from TRBV27 and TRBJ2-2, with TRBD1 identical over 9 bases. In germline, CDR1 is MNHEY, CDR2 SMNVEV (reference sequence). V lost 6 bases to trimming and J lost 3 bases; unmatched junction nucleotides: 5. The CDR3 length is 15 residues. CDR3 sequence (DNA): TGTGCCAGCAGACCCGACAGGGGGGACACCGGGGAGCTGTTTTTT. Amino acid sequence: CASRPDRGDTGELFF.

CDR3 in DNA: TGTGCCAGCAGGGACAGGGGGCGCGATGGCTACACCTTC. Translating gives CASRDRGRDGYTF. The V call is TRBV28, the J call TRBJ1-2; 11 nucleotides agree with TRBD1. V gave up 6 bases and J gave up 6 bases; unmatched junction bases: 3. This CDR3 region has 13 residues. Germline CDR1 and CDR2: MDHEN and SYDVKM.

J is TRBJ2-1 and V is TRBV4-2, with 9 bases matching TRBD1. The CDR3 spans 15 residues. J was trimmed by 7 bases and V by 3 bases; bases with no gene match: 7. Germline V lookup: CDR1 LGHNA, CDR2 YNFKEQ. CDR3 region: CASSQPGTGTNEQFF. The CDR3 DNA follows: TGTGCCAGCAGCCAGCCCGGGACAGGGACGAATGAGCAGTTCTTC.

The rearrangement joins TRBV5-4 to TRBJ2-2, with TRBD2 matching over 8 bases. J lost 5 bases, V lost 0 bases, and 9 bases had no gene match. Germline CDR1 reads SGHNT; CDR2 reads YYREEE (reference sequence). The CDR3 is 17 amino acids. CDR3 protein: CASSLDVLAGETGELFF. The CDR3 DNA follows: TGTGCCAGCAGCTTGGATGTCCTAGCGGGTGAAACCGGGGAGCTGTTTTTT.

The chain's CDR3 is CATSKGHPSNQPQHF. The CDR3 DNA reads TGTGCCACCAGCAAGGGACATCCAAGCAATCAGCCCCAGCATTTT. This chain joins TRBV15 and TRBJ1-5, with D maybe TRBD1 (6 bases). CDR1 and CDR2 from the germline V gene are LNHNV and YYDKDF (reference sequence). This CDR3 is built from 15 residues. V was cut by 4 bases and J by 1 base, with 11 bases left in between.

This clone showed up just a few times. J is TRBJ1-2 and V is TRBV5-1, with D possibly being TRBD1 (5 bases). Trimming removed 0 bases from V and 0 bases from J, with 12 bases in between. The germline V gene has CDR1 SGHRS and CDR2 YFSETQ. CDR3 length equals 16 residues. CDR3 protein: CASSLDLGRANYGYTF. The CDR3 DNA sequence: TGCGCCAGCAGCTTGGACTTGGGCAGGGCTAACTATGGCTACACCTTC.

The chain is built from TRBV5-8 and TRBJ2-7; 9 bases are a match to TRBD1. Looked up from germline, CDR1 is SGHTS and CDR2 is YDEGEE. The CDR3 covers 15 residues. The V gene end was trimmed by 1 base and the J gene end by 5 bases; junction bases not matched to a gene: 7. This chain's CDR3 is CASSLTGGTVDEQYF. CDR3 DNA: TGTGCCAGCAGCTTGACAGGGGGCACGGTCGACGAGCAGTACTTC.

The chain is built from TRBV30 and TRBJ2-1, with TRBD1 matching over 11 bases. Germline V gene data show CDR1 as GTSNPN and CDR2 as SVGIG (reference sequence). This CDR3 contains 15 residues. The V gene end was trimmed by 1 base and the J gene end by 2 bases; junction bases not matched to a gene: 1. CDR3 DNA sequence: TGTGCCTGGAGTGGGGGACAGGGGGCCTACAATGAGCAGTTCTTC. The encoded protein is CAWSGGQGAYNEQFF.

This clone came up a few times. The chain carries TRBV25-1 and TRBJ2-2; D unclear. Between the trimmed V and J ends, which lost 4 bases and 6 bases, there was a span of 9 bases. The CDR3 contains 13 residues. The germline V gene has CDR1 MGHDK and CDR2 SYGVNS. DNA of the CDR3: TGTGCCAGCAGTGTGGTAGCCCCCGGGGAGCTGTTTTTT. Translating gives CASSVVAPGELFF.

Concerning this clone: The same CDR3 is also encoded by other DNA sequences in this sample. V is TRBV6-6 and J is TRBJ1-2; 8 bases are a match to TRBD1. Losses at the gene ends were 6 bases for V and 11 bases for J; bases not matched to a gene: 17. The CDR3 extends over 15 amino acids. Germline V gene data show CDR1 as MNHNY and CDR2 as SVGAGI (reference sequence). Here the CDR3 DNA reads TGTGCCAGCAGGTCCGGGACAGGCCCCGGGGTTGGATACACCTTC. This translates into CASRSGTGPGVGYTF.

This clone was recorded a few times. The rearrangement links TRBV11-2 to TRBJ1-5; TRBD1 is a possible D gene (5 bases). V was shortened by 3 bases and J by 7 bases, with 10 bases between the two germline ends. Germline lookup yields CDR1 SGHAT and CDR2 FQNNGV. The CDR3 totals 13 residues. CDR3 sequence (DNA): TGTGCCAGCAGCTTGGCTACAGGACAGCCCCAGCATTTT. Protein: CASSLATGQPQHF.

This sequence joins TRBV10-3 and TRBJ1-1, with 9 bases that match TRBD1. Germline CDR1 ENHRY, CDR2 SYGVKD. Trimming removed 10 bases from V and 7 bases from J; junction bases left unmatched: 4. The CDR3 runs 11 residues. CDR3 nucleotides: TGTGCCACACAGGGGGCAGTTGAAGCTTTCTTT. Protein product: CATQGAVEAFF.

This clone was recorded a few times. V gene TRBV27 combines with J gene TRBJ1-2; 9 bases match TRBD1. V lost 2 bases, J lost 6 bases, and 7 bases stayed unmatched. This CDR3 comprises 15 residues. The V gene's germline CDR1 is MNHEY and CDR2 SMNVEV (reference sequence). This CDR3 is CASSLRFRTGDGYTF. The DNA of the CDR3 is TGTGCCAGCAGTTTAAGGTTTCGGACAGGGGATGGCTACACCTTC.

Turning to this clone: The same CDR3 also results from other DNA sequences found in this sample. V usage is TRBV7-2 and J usage is TRBJ2-5; D is uncertain. CDR3 size: 11 residues. The V gene lost 4 bases and the J gene lost 2 bases, with 2 bases spanning the gap. CDR1 and CDR2 (germline): SGHTA, FQGNSA. CDR3: CASSSQETQYF. The CDR3 nucleotides are TGTGCCAGCAGCTCACAAGAGACCCAGTACTTC.

CDR3 in amino acids: CASAFGDQPQHF. Here the CDR3 DNA reads TGTGCTAGTGCCTTCGGAGATCAGCCCCAGCATTTT. The chain joins TRBV12-5 to TRBJ1-5; no clear D. V was shortened by 7 bases and J by 5 bases, with 9 bases between the two germline ends. Germline V CDR1 and CDR2: LGHNT, FRNRAP. The CDR3 runs 12 residues.

The chain has TRBV7-6 and TRBJ2-7; 10 nucleotides line up with TRBD2. V shed 7 bases, J shed 7 bases, and the junction held 7 bases outside the gene matches. Germline CDR1 reads SGHVS; CDR2 reads FNYEAQ. The length of the CDR3 is 13 residues. Written as DNA, the CDR3 is TGTGCCAGCAAGCCTAGCGGGAGCGGTGAGCAGTACTTC. This encodes CASKPSGSGEQYF.

The chain carries TRBV7-2 and TRBJ1-1; the match to TRBD1 covers 7 bases. Trimming at V came to 5 bases and at J to 6 bases, leaving 15 bases not matched to a gene. Germline lookup yields CDR1 SGHTA and CDR2 FQGNSA. This CDR3 is 16 amino acids long. DNA of the CDR3: TGTGCCAGCAGCCTCGAACCGGGACAGTCTTTCGCTGAAGCTTTCTTT. Residues: CASSLEPGQSFAEAFF.

The V gene is TRBV27, the J gene TRBJ1-5, with 12 bases fitting TRBD1. V dropped 1 base and J dropped 6; count of bases not matched to a gene: 4. The CDR3 totals 16 residues. Germline V lookup: CDR1 MNHEY, CDR2 SMNVEV (reference sequence). The chain's CDR3 is CASSLYGTGGGQPQHF. The CDR3 DNA follows: TGTGCCAGCAGTTTATATGGGACAGGGGGCGGTCAGCCCCAGCATTTT.

The chain combines TRBV6-6 with TRBJ1-1; no clear D. V was pared by 6 bases and J by 4 bases, with 15 bases between. From germline, CDR1 is MNHNY and CDR2 SVGAGI (reference sequence). The CDR3 totals 14 residues. This CDR3 is CASSTDPLSTEAFF. The CDR3 bases are TGTGCCAGCAGCACAGACCCACTGAGCACTGAAGCTTTCTTT.

J is TRBJ1-3 and V is TRBV20-1; D is unclear. The CDR3 contains 11 residues. With 1 base removed from V and 7 bases from J, the gap between germline ends came to 5 bases. Germline V gene data show CDR1 as DFQATT and CDR2 as SNEGSKA (reference sequence). The CDR3 sequence is CSARVVNTIYF. The CDR3 DNA follows: TGCAGTGCTAGAGTAGTGAACACCATATATTTT.

This clone was counted only a few times. This rearrangement joins TRBV9 to TRBJ2-7; 13 bases line up with TRBD2. Germline values: CDR1 SGDLS, CDR2 YYNGEE. V lost 3 bases, J lost 7 bases, and 1 base stayed unmatched. CDR3 length: 13 amino acids. The DNA for the CDR3 is TGTGCCAGCAGCGGACTAGCGGGAGGAGAGCAGTACTTC. Encoded protein: CASSGLAGGEQYF.

V and J are TRBV28 and TRBJ2-5, with 10 bases aligning to TRBD1. There are 15 residues in the CDR3. V shed 5 bases and J 5 bases; nucleotides not matched to a gene: 8. The germline gives CDR1 MDHEN, CDR2 SYDVKM. The CDR3 region has the DNA TGTGCCAGCAGTAGGGGGACAGGGGAGGGGGAGACCCAGTACTTC. It translates to CASSRGTGEGETQYF. The full variable domain, in which reference TRBV28 and TRBJ2-5 provide the parts outside the CDR3, is DVKVTQSSRYLVKRTGEKVFLECVQDMDHENMFWYRQDPGLGLRLIYFSYDVKMKEKGDIPEGYSVSREKKERFSLILESASTNQTSMYLCASSRGTGEGETQYFGPGTRLLVL.

The chain links TRBV19 to TRBJ2-7; a weak D match, TRBD2 (6 bases). The CDR3 sequence is 15 residues long. The V end lost 9 bases, the J end lost 2 bases, and 20 bases lay between the germline ends. Per germline, CDR1 LNHDA and CDR2 SQIVND (reference sequence). Here the CDR3 reads CASGDRGTSTYEQYF. The CDR3 DNA is TGTGCCAGCGGTGACCGGGGGACTTCAACCTACGAGCAGTACTTC. Complete variable domain (other parts from reference TRBV19 and TRBJ2-7): DGGITQSPKYLFRKEGQNVTLSCEQNLNHDAMYWYRQDPGQGLRLIYYSQIVNDFQKGDIAEGYSVSREKKESFPLTVTSAQKNPTAFYLCASGDRGTSTYEQYFGPGTRLTVT.

The J gene is TRBJ1-2, the V gene TRBV19; D is unresolved. The ends were cut back, 5 bases at V and 0 bases at J, with 16 bases in the middle. Germline lookup yields CDR1 LNHDA and CDR2 SQIVND (reference sequence). CDR3 size: 16 residues. CDR3 in DNA: TGTGCCAGTAGTTCGCTCGGTTCGCGGCCTAACTATGGCTACACCTTC. Amino acids: CASSSLGSRPNYGYTF.

The chain joins TRBV9 to TRBJ2-2, with 11 bases aligning to TRBD2. Germline CDR1 SGDLS, CDR2 YYNGEE. The CDR3 is 16 amino acids. V lost 0 bases, J lost 7 bases, and 5 bases stayed unmatched. The CDR3 DNA reads as TGTGCCAGCAGCGTAGAACTAGCGGGGGCCATCGGGGAGCTGTTTTTT. Amino acid sequence: CASSVELAGAIGELFF.

About this clone: Other DNA sequences in this specimen translate into the identical CDR3. CDR3 region: CASSLAGGYTEAFF. DNA of the CDR3: TGCGCCAGCAGCTTGGCTGGGGGGTACACTGAAGCTTTCTTT. V gene TRBV5-1 combines with J gene TRBJ1-1; possibly TRBD1 for D (5 bases). Deletions cut 0 bases from V and 3 bases from J, with 9 bases between. In germline, CDR1 is SGHRS, CDR2 YFSETQ. CDR3 length: 14 amino acids.

The V call is TRBV27, the J call TRBJ2-3; D unclear. The CDR3 is 13 residues long. V gave up 4 bases and J gave up 5 bases, with 10 bases separating them. Germline CDR1 and CDR2: MNHEY and SMNVEV (reference sequence). CDR3 protein: CASSSRLVDTQYF. CDR3 nucleotides: TGTGCCAGCAGTTCCCGACTGGTAGATACGCAGTATTTT.

The rearrangement links TRBV10-3 to TRBJ2-3; D ambiguous. Deletions cut 0 bases from V and 0 bases from J, with 19 bases between. The germline V gene encodes CDR1 ENHRY and CDR2 SYGVKD. This CDR3 is 19 amino acids long. Here the CDR3 DNA reads TGTGCCATCAGTGAGTCCGCCTTCGCCTATAATCCTAGCACAGATACGCAGTATTTT. Amino acid sequence: CAISESAFAYNPSTDTQYF.

The chain uses TRBV28 and TRBJ1-2; no clear D. The CDR3 has 14 residues. Germline V CDR1 and CDR2: MDHEN, SYDVKM. V was trimmed by 3 bases and J by 8 bases, leaving 16 bases between them. The CDR3 DNA sequence: TGTGCCAGCAGTTTCGAGGCTCCCCGGCACGGCTACACCTTC. Its protein is CASSFEAPRHGYTF.

The V call is TRBV2, the J call TRBJ1-2; TRBD1 is a possible D gene (5 bases). The CDR3 runs 13 residues. V was shortened by 3 bases and J by 5 bases, with 10 bases between the two germline ends. Germline values: CDR1 SNHLY, CDR2 FYNNEI. CDR3 loop: CASSEQGRYGYTF. CDR3 sequence (DNA): TGTGCCAGCAGTGAGCAGGGCAGATATGGCTACACCTTC.

The chain uses TRBV4-3 and TRBJ2-1; TRBD2 is a possible D gene (5 bases). This CDR3 has 13 amino acids. Germline CDR1 and CDR2: LGHNA and YSLEER. Trimming removed 2 bases at V and 9 bases at J, with 11 bases between. The CDR3 bases are TGCGCCAGCAGCCAAACCCCTAGCTTTGAGCAGTTCTTC. This gives the protein CASSQTPSFEQFF.

This sequence joins TRBV5-4 and TRBJ2-7; TRBD1 agrees at 10 bases. V shed 3 bases and J 3 bases; nucleotides not matched to a gene: 6. Germline values: CDR1 SGHNT, CDR2 YYREEE (reference sequence). The CDR3 spans 15 residues. The CDR3 region is CASSSDRGLGYEQYF. CDR3 coding DNA: TGTGCCAGCAGCTCTGACAGGGGGCTAGGCTACGAGCAGTACTTC.